These 20 T cell receptor beta chains share one sample of origin, sequenced in a study of shared clonotypes between healthy human individuals. Naive CD8 isolation took CD45RO-negative cells positively selected for CCR7 and excluded terminally differentiated effector memory CD45RA+ cells. Clones were read by immunoSEQ multiplex PCR, and TCRdb kept only the in-frame ones, dropping some. The top ten clones hold approximately 25% of a sample with hundreds of thousands of clones, 80% to 95% of them seen once. Source material: naive CD8+ T cells sorted from blood. These receptors came from a man aged 30 to 39 in good health.

The CDR3 loop is CASSLASSSYEQYF. In nucleotides, the CDR3 is TGTGCCAGCAGTCTCGCTAGTTCCTCCTACGAGCAGTACTTC. This chain connects TRBV6-6 to TRBJ2-7; D is unresolved. The length of the CDR3 is 14 residues. The germline V gene has CDR1 MNHNY and CDR2 SVGAGI (reference sequence). Trimming pared 5 bases from V and 0 bases from J, leaving 11 bases between.

The chain uses TRBV29-1 and TRBJ1-2; 8 bases line up with TRBD1. From germline, CDR1 is SQVTM and CDR2 ANQGSEA. The length of the CDR3 is 12 residues. V lost 3 bases to trimming and J lost 8 bases; unmatched junction nucleotides: 5. The CDR3 DNA reads TGCAGCGTTGAGGGCAGGGGGCTGGGCTACACCTTC. Amino acid sequence: CSVEGRGLGYTF.

The chain combines TRBV29-1 with TRBJ2-1, with TRBD2 as a possible D gene (6 bases). Trimming cost V 8 bases and J 5 bases, with 10 bases left between them. The CDR3 is made up of 11 amino acids. The germline gives CDR1 SQVTM, CDR2 ANQGSEA. For the CDR3, the DNA is TGCAGCACTGGGACTCACAATGAGCAGTTCTTC. This gives the protein CSTGTHNEQFF.

This clone has only one observation. This sequence joins TRBV7-6 and TRBJ2-3; D possibly uses TRBD1 or TRBD2 (5 bases each). The CDR3 runs to 15 residues. V shed 6 bases and J shed 2 bases, with 15 bases lying between them. Germline assignment: CDR1 SGHVS and CDR2 FNYEAQ. The chain's CDR3 is CASRQDGTSTDTQYF. The CDR3 DNA reads TGTGCCAGCAGACAAGACGGGACCTCCACAGATACGCAGTATTTT. Filled out from reference TRBV7-6 and TRBJ2-3, the complete variable domain reads GAGVSQSPRYKVTKRGQDVALRCDPISGHVSLYWYRQALGQGPEFLTYFNYEAQQDKSGLPNDRFSAERPEGSISTLTIQRTEQRDSAMYRCASRQDGTSTDTQYFGPGTRLTVL.

This clone is a singleton in its sample. The rearrangement links TRBV7-2 to TRBJ2-7; 10 positions agree with TRBD1. CDR1 SGHTA and CDR2 FQGNSA come from the germline V gene. J was trimmed by 4 bases and V by 5 bases; bases with no gene match: 8. The CDR3 length is 15 residues. CDR3 region: CASSPTGGVYYEQYF. Here the CDR3 DNA reads TGTGCCAGCAGCCCGACAGGGGGCGTTTATTACGAGCAGTACTTC.

This chain joins TRBV5-1 and TRBJ2-5, with TRBD2 matching over 10 bases. In germline, CDR1 is SGHRS, CDR2 YFSETQ. V lost 3 bases to trimming and J lost 4 bases; unmatched junction nucleotides: 3. The CDR3 length is 14 residues. The DNA for the CDR3 is TGCGCCAGCAGCTACCGGACTAGCGGAGAGACCCAGTACTTC. Amino acid sequence: CASSYRTSGETQYF.

The chain joins TRBV4-3 to TRBJ1-4, with D perhaps matching TRBD1 (5 bases). Germline V lookup: CDR1 LGHNA, CDR2 YSLEER. Trimming took off 2 bases at V and 7 bases at J, with 11 bases between the two ends. CDR3 length: 14 amino acids. The CDR3 region is CASSQRDGGEKLFF. The CDR3 DNA sequence: TGCGCCAGCAGCCAAAGGGACGGTGGTGAAAAACTGTTTTTT.

The genes are TRBV7-6 and TRBJ1-2; the match to TRBD1 covers 7 bases. Germline V lookup: CDR1 SGHVS, CDR2 FNYEAQ. CDR3 size: 13 residues. J was trimmed by 6 bases and V by 1 base; bases with no gene match: 2. The CDR3 coding sequence is TGTGCCAGCAGCTTAGGACAGGGTGATGGCTACACCTTC. This encodes CASSLGQGDGYTF.

This chain uses TRBV2 with TRBJ2-3; perhaps D is TRBD1 or TRBD2 (5 bases each). The ends were cut back, 10 bases at V and 0 bases at J, with 20 bases in the middle. This CDR3 has 16 residues. The germline CDR1 and CDR2 sequences are SNHLY and FYNNEI. CDR3 in DNA: TGTGCCAATCCCCGGGGCAGCGTGACTAGCACAGATACGCAGTATTTT. Translated: CANPRGSVTSTDTQYF.

The V gene is TRBV2, the J gene TRBJ2-1; 15 nucleotides match TRBD2. The CDR3 is 15 amino acids. Trimming at V came to 5 bases and at J to 7 bases, leaving 3 bases not matched to a gene. CDR1 and CDR2 from the germline V gene are SNHLY and FYNNEI. CDR3 in DNA: TGTGCCAGCAGTACCGGGACTAGCGGGGGGAATGAGCAGTTCTTC. Translation gives CASSTGTSGGNEQFF. Filled out from reference TRBV2 and TRBJ2-1, the complete variable domain reads EPEVTQTPSHQVTQMGQEVILRCVPISNHLYFYWYRQILGQKVEFLVSFYNNEISEKSEIFDDQFSVERPDGSNFTLKIRSTKLEDSAMYFCASSTGTSGGNEQFFGPGTRLTVL.

This rearrangement joins TRBV11-2 to TRBJ2-2; TRBD2 matches at 13 bases. With 5 bases clipped from V and 5 bases from J, the junction kept 8 bases outside the gene matches. The CDR3 has 17 amino acids. Germline CDR1 and CDR2: SGHAT and FQNNGV. This CDR3 is CASSLTSGRARTGELFF. Written as DNA, the CDR3 is TGTGCCAGCAGCCTTACTAGCGGGAGGGCCCGTACCGGGGAGCTGTTTTTT.

J is TRBJ2-1 and V is TRBV7-9, with D possibly matching TRBD2 (5 bases). The CDR3 totals 13 residues. V dropped 7 bases and J dropped 3 bases, with 10 bases sitting between them. Germline CDR1 SEHNR, CDR2 FQNEAQ (reference sequence). The CDR3 region has the DNA TGTGCCAGCATGAGGGAAAACTACAATGAGCAGTTCTTC. It translates to CASMRENYNEQFF.

This chain connects TRBV29-1 to TRBJ2-7, with 8 bases aligning to TRBD1. Germline trimming cut 5 bases from V and 4 bases from J; bases unmatched to any gene: 10. Germline-derived CDR1 and CDR2 are SQVTM and ANQGSEA. This CDR3 has 14 amino acids. In DNA form, the CDR3 reads TGCAGCGTTCACGCAGGGGGCGCTTCTTACGAGCAGTACTTC. It yields the protein CSVHAGGASYEQYF.

This chain connects TRBV5-1 to TRBJ2-2; 7 bases are a match to TRBD2. Germline CDR1 is SGHRS and CDR2 is YFSETQ. Trimming took 4 bases from V and 5 from J; bases not matched to a gene: 8. The length of the CDR3 is 15 residues. The CDR3: CASSPVAGETGELFF. In DNA, the CDR3 is TGCGCCAGCAGCCCCGTTGCGGGGGAAACCGGGGAGCTGTTTTTT.

The chain combines TRBV27 with TRBJ2-2; D remains unclear. Germline V gene data show CDR1 as MNHEY and CDR2 as SMNVEV (reference sequence). The CDR3 is made up of 15 amino acids. V lost 6 bases, J lost 0 bases, and 11 bases lay in between. CDR3 sequence: CASSWTWTNTGELFF. The CDR3 DNA sequence: TGTGCCAGCAGCTGGACGTGGACGAACACCGGGGAGCTGTTTTTT.

DNA for the CDR3: TGTGCCAGCAGCGTTTCTAGCGGGAGTTGGTCAGATACGCAGTATTTT. Its protein is CASSVSSGSWSDTQYF. The V gene is TRBV9, the J gene TRBJ2-3; 10 nucleotides match TRBD2. CDR3 size: 16 residues. After removal of 2 bases from V and 4 bases from J, the junction contained 7 bases not matched to a gene. CDR1 SGDLS and CDR2 YYNGEE come from the germline V gene.

This rearrangement joins TRBV18 to TRBJ2-1; 9 positions agree with TRBD2. V lost 4 bases and J lost 6; bases outside the gene matches: 16. Germline values: CDR1 KGHSH, CDR2 LQKENI. This CDR3 is built from 18 residues. DNA of the CDR3: TGTGCCAGCTCACGGCAACCCCTCGAAGCGGGAGGAACCAATGAGCAGTTCTTC. Translating it yields CASSRQPLEAGGTNEQFF.

Points on this clone: The same CDR3 also results from other DNA sequences found in this sample. This sequence joins TRBV5-4 and TRBJ2-7, with D perhaps matching TRBD1 (6 bases). The CDR3 has 14 amino acids. V shed 2 bases and J shed 3 bases, with 12 bases lying between them. CDR1 is SGHNT, CDR2 YYREEE, per germline (reference sequence). CDR3 sequence: CASSLGAGDYEQYF. The CDR3 region has the DNA TGTGCCAGCAGCTTAGGCGCAGGGGACTACGAGCAGTACTTC.

The chain joins TRBV7-9 to TRBJ1-4, with D unclear. The V gene lost 5 bases and the J gene lost 5 bases, with 15 bases spanning the gap. Germline V gene sequence: CDR1 SEHNR, CDR2 FQNEAQ (reference sequence). CDR3 size: 15 residues. Here the CDR3 DNA reads TGTGCCAGCAGCCCACCGGCTGCAGAGAATGAAAAACTGTTTTTT. Its protein is CASSPPAAENEKLFF. Full variable domain (missing parts from reference TRBV7-9 and TRBJ1-4): DTGVSQNPRHKITKRGQNVTFRCDPISEHNRLYWYRQTLGQGPEFLTYFQNEAQLEKSRLLSDRFSAERPKGSFSTLEIQRTEQGDSAMYLCASSPPAAENEKLFFGSGTQLSVL.

The chain combines TRBV6-5 with TRBJ2-7, with 8 bases matching TRBD2. The germline V gene encodes CDR1 MNHEY and CDR2 SVGAGI. V lost 4 bases and J lost 2; bases outside the gene matches: 7. The CDR3 consists of 15 residues. Written as DNA, the CDR3 is TGTGCCAGCAGTTGGAGGCTAGCGGGCCCCTACGAGCAGTACTTC. It translates to CASSWRLAGPYEQYF.